Included here is one T cell receptor (beta chain) sequence, with context. Antigen unknown. This specimen comes from a study of CD8 T cells in Susac syndrome. The study's findings and limits: The peak of CD8+ clonal expansion in Susac was seen in TEMRA cells and active patients.

With random hexamers, about 0.5 to 1 ug RNA was reverse transcribed. Amplification of the TCR beta CDR3 was carried out by immunoSEQ multiplex PCR, which spanned a total of 54 Vbeta and 13 Jbeta segments. TCRdb re-called the immunoSEQ multiplex PCR reads through MiXCR, storing one row per CDR3 protein. The sample gives about 130,000 distinct CDR3 sequences, just under 95% of which show up once; under 0.2% is in the top ten. The CDR3 is 16 residues long. V shed 6 bases and J 7 bases; nucleotides not matched to a gene: 16. Fulfillment of recently defined diagnostic criteria for definite or probable disease was shown by the patients with Susac syndrome.

This TCR came from a human donor with Susac syndrome. J is TRBJ2-3 and V is TRBV12-3 or TRBV12-4, with 7 bases matching TRBD2. Sequencing was performed on CD8+ T cells from PBMCs. The CDR3 region has the DNA TGTGCCAGCAGGCCCATGGGGGGAGGGCCCTCAAATACGCAGTATTTT. It is translated as CASRPMGGGPSNTQYF.